This section outlines one TCR beta chain sequence together with its context. Its antigen is unidentified. This sample stems from a study of CD4+ T cells in melanoma. Overall study findings and caveats: Diverse differentiation states were reported for melanoma neoantigen-specific CD4+ T cells. A reported correlation linked neoantigen-specific CD4+ T cells to CD8+, macrophage and B cell function.

Only in-frame clones appear in the TCRdb table, and some are missing; sequencing was by immunoSEQ multiplex PCR. The profile shows some 110,000 clones, over 80% of them singletons. Material for sequencing was peripheral blood. The TCR originated in a human donor with melanoma.

CDR3 sequence reads: CASSISRKTRNEQFF. CDR3 nucleotide sequence: TGTGCCAGTAGTATATCAAGGAAAACACGAAATGAGCAGTTCTTC. The chain joins TRBV19 to TRBJ2-1; D gene uncertain. The CDR3 covers 15 residues. The V gene's germline CDR1 is LNHDA and CDR2 SQIVND (reference sequence). V was clipped by 2 bases and J by 7 bases, with 15 bases between them.